Given below is one T cell receptor (beta chain) in context. No antigen is known for it. The sample comes from a study of cytomegalovirus exposure and HLA in healthy donors. Study outcomes and limitations: The authors listed 164 TCR beta chains as cytomegalovirus-associated. Despite most TCR sequences being rare, some public TCRs occurred in many donors. CMV antigen specificity was confirmed in vitro for three CMV-associated chains.

The germline CDR1 and CDR2 sequences are KGHSH and LQKENI. Trimming left V 2 bases short and J 8 bases short, with 18 bases between. The CDR3 contains 15 residues. Assay used: immunoSEQ multiplex PCR; TCRdb lists only in-frame clones, some missing. This sample carries 150,000 to 200,000 clones, approximately 78% of them seen once, and the ten largest clones take 1% to 1.5%. This chain links TRBV18 with TRBJ1-2; D call uncertain. This clonotype was obtained from a woman younger than 45 in good health and CMV-seronegative. Sequencing was done on a sample of PBMCs. CDR3 loop: CASSPVEVVGMGYTF. CDR3 nucleotides: TGTGCCAGCTCACCAGTGGAGGTTGTTGGAATGGGCTACACCTTC. Combining the CDR3 with reference TRBV18 and TRBJ1-2 gives the whole variable domain NAGVMQNPRHLVRRRGQEARLRCSPMKGHSHVYWYRQLPEEGLKFMVYLQKENIIDESGMPKERFSAEFPKEGPSILRIQQVVRGDSAAYFCASSPVEVVGMGYTFGSGTRLTVV.